This TCR beta chain derives from a study of OX40 agonist ivuxolimab in advanced cancers. Study-level information: Patients in the trial were receiving intravenous ivuxolimab every 2 weeks, at doses of 0.01 to 10 mg/kg. About 40% of patients had received prior checkpoint inhibitor therapy.

This clone showed up just once. Unmatched junction bases numbered 5, after V lost 0 bases and J lost 3 bases. This CDR3 spans 16 amino acids. The germline CDR1 and CDR2 sequences are SEHNR and FQNEAQ (reference sequence). Repertoires were generated with immunoSEQ multiplex PCR, while TCRdb's copy carries only in-frame clones and drops some. In the table there are roughly 89,000 clones, 75% to 90% of which are singletons. The material was CD4+ or CD8+ T cells sorted from blood, obtained in a trial of the OX40 agonist ivuxolimab. The rearrangement uses TRBV7-9 and TRBJ1-3; 7 bases align to TRBD1. The receptor was derived from an adult with an advanced solid tumor such as melanoma, head and neck, liver or kidney cancer. The CDR3 protein is CASSLADRDFGNTIYF. The DNA for the CDR3 is TGTGCCAGCAGCTTAGCTGACAGGGACTTTGGAAACACCATATATTTT.